The 26 T cell receptor beta chains below all came from one sample that was sequenced in a study of cytomegalovirus exposure and HLA in healthy donors. It was with 60 Vbeta and 13 Jbeta primers that the PCR ran. TCRdb's table, derived via immunoSEQ multiplex PCR, lists solely in-frame clones and lacks some. The sample has approximately 250,000 clones, around four fifths seen once; the top ten hold 0.45% to 0.5%. Sequenced material: PBMCs. These receptors were obtained from a boy aged 5-17 years in good health and CMV-seronegative.

The table lists this clone with a count of one. The chain links TRBV2 to TRBJ1-4; D possibly corresponds to TRBD1 (6 bases). V was clipped by 6 bases and J by 3 bases, with 17 bases between them. The CDR3 totals 16 residues. Germline assignment: CDR1 SNHLY and CDR2 FYNNEI. The CDR3 protein is CASRGHRQAPNEKLFF. In DNA, the CDR3 is TGTGCCAGCAGAGGACACCGACAGGCTCCTAATGAAAAACTGTTTTTT.

This clone showed up just a few times. The chain joins TRBV19 to TRBJ1-2, with unresolved D. This CDR3 region has 14 residues. CDR1 is LNHDA and CDR2 is SQIVND in the germline V gene (reference sequence). Between the trimmed V and J ends, which lost 3 bases and 4 bases, there was a span of 12 bases. In DNA form, the CDR3 reads TGTGCCAGTAGTATTGGGCAGGAAGGCTATGGCTACACCTTC. This translates into CASSIGQEGYGYTF.

Only one count was recorded for this clone. The chain recombines TRBV30 with TRBJ1-3; TRBD1 might be the D (5 bases). This CDR3 has 15 amino acids. Germline CDR1 is GTSNPN and CDR2 is SVGIG (reference sequence). V was trimmed by 2 bases and J by 0 bases, leaving 11 bases between them. The CDR3 nucleotides are TGTGCCTGGAGTTACAGGTCGAGCTCTGGAAACACCATATATTTT. Encoded protein: CAWSYRSSSGNTIYF.

The chain recombines TRBV11-2 with TRBJ2-1, with 7 bases identical to TRBD2. The CDR3 contains 16 residues. The germline CDR1 and CDR2 sequences are SGHAT and FQNNGV. V dropped 2 bases and J dropped 0; count of bases not matched to a gene: 4. CDR3 amino acids: CASSLRGRNSYNEQFF. The DNA of the CDR3 is TGTGCCAGCAGCTTACGCGGGAGAAACTCCTACAATGAGCAGTTCTTC.

Concerning this clone: At one boundary the junction diverges from the germline segment, which might be a read error. This sample also contains other DNA sequences that code for the same CDR3. This sequence joins TRBV2 and TRBJ1-5; D gene uncertain. This CDR3 contains 14 residues. Germline assignment: CDR1 SNHLY and CDR2 FYNNEI. CDR3 sequence: CASHQEFSNQPQHF. The CDR3 coding sequence is TGCGCCAGCCACCAGGAATTTAGCAATCAGCCCCAGCATTTT.

V gene TRBV5-4 combines with J gene TRBJ1-2; a weak D match, TRBD1 (5 bases). V was cut by 4 bases and J by 3 bases, with 13 bases left in between. Germline CDR1 and CDR2: SGHNT and YYREEE (reference sequence). CDR3 size: 14 residues. In DNA, the CDR3 is TGTGCCAGCAGCAACCGGGGGGTTGACTATGGCTACACCTTC. Its protein product is CASSNRGVDYGYTF.

This chain connects TRBV5-1 to TRBJ2-3; 9 bases map to TRBD1. This CDR3 has 17 residues. Germline-derived CDR1 and CDR2 are SGHRS and YFSETQ. The V and J ends lost 0 bases and 3 bases, in that order; junction bases with no gene match: 8. The CDR3 coding sequence is TGCGCCAGCAGCTTGGTGACAGGGGGTGGGGGAACAGATACGCAGTATTTT. It yields the protein CASSLVTGGGGTDTQYF.

The genes are TRBV30 and TRBJ1-1, with D possibly matching TRBD1 (6 bases). Between the trimmed V and J ends, which lost 0 bases and 5 bases, there was a span of 10 bases. The CDR3 is made up of 13 amino acids. CDR1 is GTSNPN and CDR2 is SVGIG in the germline V gene (reference sequence). Here the CDR3 DNA reads TGTGCCTGGAGTGTGGGGGCGAGGACTGAAGCTTTCTTT. This sequence encodes CAWSVGARTEAFF.

The chain carries TRBV6-5 and TRBJ2-7; D might be TRBD1 (5 bases). V was cut by 0 bases and J by 1 base, with 10 bases left in between. Germline V lookup: CDR1 MNHEY, CDR2 SVGAGI. This CDR3 has 15 amino acids. CDR3 bases: TGTGCCAGCAGTTACTCGCTGGACAATTCCTACGAGCAGTACTTC. Its translation: CASSYSLDNSYEQYF.

CDR3 coding DNA: TGTGCCAGTAGTTGGTCTAGCGGGCGAAGCTCCTACGAGCAGTACTTC. Protein product: CASSWSSGRSSYEQYF. This chain joins TRBV19 and TRBJ2-7; 8 bases map to TRBD2. V gave up 5 bases and J gave up 0 bases; unmatched junction bases: 9. CDR3 length: 16 amino acids. Germline V CDR1 and CDR2: LNHDA, SQIVND (reference sequence). Drawing the rest from reference TRBV19 and TRBJ2-7, the complete variable domain is DGGITQSPKYLFRKEGQNVTLSCEQNLNHDAMYWYRQDPGQGLRLIYYSQIVNDFQKGDIAEGYSVSREKKESFPLTVTSAQKNPTAFYLCASSWSSGRSSYEQYFGPGTRLTVT.

The CDR3 nucleotides are TGTGCCAGCAGCTTCCTTTTACAGGGCGCTGGGGCCAACGTCCTGACTTTC. The encoded protein is CASSFLLQGAGANVLTF. The rearrangement uses TRBV5-8 and TRBJ2-6; TRBD1 is a possible D gene (6 bases). CDR1 and CDR2 (germline): SGHTS, YDEGEE. V lost 2 bases to trimming and J lost 2 bases, with 14 bases between them. This CDR3 contains 17 residues.

The J gene is TRBJ1-5, the V gene TRBV19; no definite D call. Germline V CDR1 and CDR2: LNHDA, SQIVND (reference sequence). The CDR3 consists of 13 residues. Trimming took 6 bases from V and 1 from J, leaving 7 bases between them. The CDR3 DNA is TGTGCCAGTAGACCCAGAAGCAATCAGCCCCAGCATTTT. Translating it yields CASRPRSNQPQHF.

This clone was detected a few times. The chain couples TRBV5-4 to TRBJ2-5; tentative D call: TRBD2 (6 bases). The CDR3 runs to 14 residues. The germline V gene has CDR1 SGHNT and CDR2 YYREEE (reference sequence). V lost 4 bases and J lost 4, with 14 bases in between. Here the CDR3 DNA reads TGTGCCAGCAGCCGGGGAGCGGGTGGAGAGACCCAGTACTTC. Protein: CASSRGAGGETQYF.

V and J are TRBV19 and TRBJ2-3; 12 bases fit TRBD2. Germline trimming cut 3 bases from V and 4 bases from J; bases unmatched to any gene: 5. The length of the CDR3 is 16 residues. Germline V gene sequence: CDR1 LNHDA, CDR2 SQIVND (reference sequence). The CDR3 nucleotides read TGTGCCAGTAGTATTACGCTAGCGGGAGGGGCAGATACGCAGTATTTT. Protein product: CASSITLAGGADTQYF.

The table lists this clone with a few counts. This chain connects TRBV6-6 to TRBJ1-1; D is unresolved. V dropped 1 base and J dropped 6 bases, with 15 bases sitting between them. CDR1 and CDR2 from the germline V gene are MNHNY and SVGAGI (reference sequence). This CDR3 spans 15 amino acids. CDR3: CASSYLAGMVPEAFF. In DNA, the CDR3 is TGTGCCAGCAGTTACTTGGCGGGAATGGTCCCTGAAGCTTTCTTT.

The CDR3 is CASSDTEFIGYTF. DNA of the CDR3: TGTGCCAGCAGTGACACAGAGTTTATAGGCTACACCTTC. V usage is TRBV6-1 and J usage is TRBJ1-2; D not certain. Trimming pared 3 bases from V and 8 bases from J, leaving 13 bases between. The V gene's germline CDR1 is MNHNS and CDR2 SASEGT. CDR3 length equals 13 residues.

This clone appeared a few times. The chain employs TRBV19 and TRBJ1-3; D remains ambiguous. The CDR3 is 15 amino acids. CDR1 LNHDA and CDR2 SQIVND come from the germline V gene (reference sequence). V shed 0 bases and J shed 0 bases, with 6 bases lying between them. Here the CDR3 DNA reads TGTGCCAGTAGTATAGATAACTACTCTGGAAACACCATATATTTT. Translating gives CASSIDNYSGNTIYF.

This clone was detected a few times. The gene calls are TRBV9 and TRBJ1-3, with D possibly being TRBD1 (6 bases). This CDR3 has 16 residues. V was clipped by 0 bases and J by 4 bases, with 14 bases between them. Germline CDR1 is SGDLS and CDR2 is YYNGEE. In nucleotides, the CDR3 is TGTGCCAGCAGCGTAGGCCTGCGGGGGCTAGGAAACACCATATATTTT. This codes for CASSVGLRGLGNTIYF.

This clone was detected only a few times. The gene calls are TRBV7-3 and TRBJ2-1; TRBD1 aligns across 9 bases. CDR3 length: 13 amino acids. Losses at the gene ends were 3 bases for V and 9 bases for J; bases not matched to a gene: 3. Germline V gives CDR1 SGHTA, CDR2 FQGTGA. The CDR3 sequence: CASSFTGGGEQFF. DNA of the CDR3: TGTGCCAGCAGCTTTACAGGGGGCGGTGAGCAGTTCTTC.

The chain has TRBV6-1 and TRBJ1-1; unclear D gene. V dropped 7 bases and J dropped 5 bases, with 8 bases sitting between them. The CDR3 contains 11 residues. Germline V gene lookup returns CDR1 MNHNS and CDR2 SASEGT. This CDR3 is CASTSGTEAFF. DNA of the CDR3: TGTGCCAGCACCTCGGGGACTGAAGCTTTCTTT.

The chain links TRBV6-1 to TRBJ2-3, with 11 bases fitting TRBD2. The CDR3 covers 17 residues. The germline CDR1 and CDR2 sequences are MNHNS and SASEGT. V shed 2 bases and J 0 bases; nucleotides not matched to a gene: 4. This chain's CDR3 is CASSEFLAGGSTDTQYF. The CDR3 DNA is TGTGCCAGCAGTGAATTCCTAGCGGGAGGCAGCACAGATACGCAGTATTTT.

The chain is built from TRBV14 and TRBJ2-1, with TRBD2 matching over 10 bases. Germline V lookup: CDR1 SGHDN, CDR2 FVKESK. V trimming: 4 bases; J trimming: 0 bases; junction bases outside the gene matches: 9. The CDR3 covers 18 residues. This CDR3 is CASSRLGASGSSYNEQFF. The DNA of the CDR3 is TGTGCCAGCAGCCGCCTGGGGGCTAGCGGGAGCTCCTACAATGAGCAGTTCTTC.

The V gene is TRBV30, the J gene TRBJ2-5, with a tentative D call TRBD1 (6 bases). The DNA end lines up better with TRBJ2-7; the J call may be wrong. The V gene's germline CDR1 is GTSNPN and CDR2 SVGIG (reference sequence). This CDR3 spans 16 amino acids. The CDR3 spells CAWSTTGAGVRYEQYF. The CDR3 region has the DNA TGTGCCTGGAGTACTACCGGGGCAGGGGTACGGTACGAGCAGTACTTC.

In DNA form, the CDR3 reads TGTGCCTGGGCCCGTGAGGTCGACGAAAAACTGTTTTTT. Translation gives CAWAREVDEKLFF. This sequence joins TRBV30 and TRBJ1-4; D uncertain. V shed 5 bases and J shed 8 bases, with 15 bases lying between them. The CDR3 runs to 13 residues. Germline loops: CDR1 GTSNPN, CDR2 SVGIG (reference sequence). Variable domain in full (rest from reference TRBV30 and TRBJ1-4): SQTIHQWPATLVQPVGSPLSLECTVEGTSNPNLYWYRQAAGRGLQLLFYSVGIGQISSEVPQNLSASRPQDRQFILSSKKLLLSDSGFYLCAWAREVDEKLFFGSGTQLSVL.

This rearrangement joins TRBV10-1 to TRBJ1-6; D remains ambiguous. The CDR3 loop spans 14 amino acids. CDR1 and CDR2 (germline): WNHNN, SYGVQD (reference sequence). V was pared by 3 bases and J by 7 bases, with 10 bases between. The DNA for the CDR3 is TGCGCCAGCAGTGAATGGGCTACCAATTCACCCCTCCACTTT. As protein: CASSEWATNSPLHF.

This chain joins TRBV5-4 and TRBJ1-2, with no clear D. CDR1 is SGHNT and CDR2 is YYREEE in the germline V gene (reference sequence). The V end was cut by 0 bases, the J end by 2 bases, with 11 bases between. The CDR3 has 15 amino acids. This CDR3 is CASSLVGRRNYGYTF. The CDR3, as DNA: TGTGCCAGCAGCTTGGTGGGCAGGCGAAACTATGGCTACACCTTC.